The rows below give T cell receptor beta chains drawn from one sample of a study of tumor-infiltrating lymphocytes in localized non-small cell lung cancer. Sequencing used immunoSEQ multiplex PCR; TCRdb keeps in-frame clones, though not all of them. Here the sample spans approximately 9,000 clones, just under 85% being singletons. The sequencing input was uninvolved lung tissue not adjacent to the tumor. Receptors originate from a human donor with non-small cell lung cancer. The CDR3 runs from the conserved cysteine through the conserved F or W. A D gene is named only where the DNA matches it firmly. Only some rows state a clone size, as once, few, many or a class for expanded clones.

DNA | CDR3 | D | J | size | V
TGTGCCAGCAGCTTACCGGCTGCCACCGGGGAGCTGTTTTTT | CASSLPAATGELFF | . | TRBJ2-2 | . | TRBV11-2
TGTGCCAGCAGCTGGGGGGTAGGGGAGGGTTATGGCTACACCTTC | CASSWGVGEGYGYTF | . | TRBJ1-2 | . | TRBV7-2
TGTGCCAGCAGCCAGGGGGCCGGGGAGCTGTTTTTT | CASSQGAGELFF | TRBD1 | TRBJ2-2 | . | TRBV7-9
TGCAGCGTCCGGGACTTTTTCGAGCAGTACTTC | CSVRDFFEQYF | . | TRBJ2-7 | . | TRBV29-1
TGTGCCTGGAGTGAGGACGGATTTAGCAATCAGCCCCAGCATTTT | CAWSEDGFSNQPQHF | . | TRBJ1-5 | . | TRBV30
TGTGCCAGCAGCTTGGGAACGGGTGCTAATGAAAAACTGTTTTTT | CASSLGTGANEKLFF | . | TRBJ1-4 | . | TRBV5-4
TGTGCCAGCAGTCCCTACGAGTCCTACGAGCAGTACTTC | CASSPYESYEQYF | . | TRBJ2-7 | once | TRBV28
TGCGCCAGCAGCTTGGGGCTGGGTTACGAGCAGTACTTC | CASSLGLGYEQYF | . | TRBJ2-7 | . | TRBV5-1
TGTGCCAGCAGTGAAAGAATCGGGTCGGGCTACACCTTC | CASSERIGSGYTF | . | TRBJ1-2 | . | TRBV2
TGTGCCACCAGCAGAGATCGTCGGGGGGCGGAAGCTTTCTTT | CATSRDRRGAEAFF | . | TRBJ1-1 | . | TRBV15
TGTGCCAGCAGGGAGATACGGCCTGATTACGAGCAGTACTTC | CASREIRPDYEQYF | . | TRBJ2-7 | . | TRBV28
TGTGCCAGCACCAGGGGGCTCGGCGAGCAGTACTTC | CASTRGLGEQYF | TRBD1 | TRBJ2-7 | . | TRBV28
TGTGCCAGCAGAAGACTAGATTTCTACGAGCAGTACTTC | CASRRLDFYEQYF | . | TRBJ2-7 | . | TRBV27
TGTGCCAGCAGTTACTCAGAGGCGGGGACCTACGAGCAGTACTTC | CASSYSEAGTYEQYF | . | TRBJ2-7 | . | TRBV6-5
TGTGCCAGCAGTTTGCTGCGCACCGGGGAGCTGTTTTTT | CASSLLRTGELFF | . | TRBJ2-2 | . | TRBV28
TGTGCCAGTGGACCTTCTGGCGTTCCCCAAGAGACCCAGTACTTC | CASGPSGVPQETQYF | . | TRBJ2-5 | . | TRBV19
TGCAGCGTTGCGCAGGCTAGCGGAGAGACCCAGTACTTC | CSVAQASGETQYF | TRBD2 | TRBJ2-5 | few | TRBV29-1
TGTGCCAGCAGACAGGGGACTAACACTGAAGCTTTCTTT | CASRQGTNTEAFF | TRBD1 | TRBJ1-1 | . | TRBV6-5
TGTGCTAGCAGCTTAGGGACTACAGGGGGCTCCAGGGAGACCCAGTACTTC | CASSLGTTGGSRETQYF | TRBD1 | TRBJ2-5 | . | TRBV7-7
TGTGCCAGCAGCGTAGAAGGGGCCAGCTCTAACTATGGCTACACCTTC | CASSVEGASSNYGYTF | . | TRBJ1-2 | . | TRBV9
TGTGCCAGCAGTTTATCCGGGACAACTTCTCTACGAGGGCAGTACTTC | CASSLSGTTSLRGQYF | . | TRBJ2-7 | once | TRBV28
TGTGCCAGCAGCTTTGAGCCCGGGACAGAAGAGACCCAGTACTTC | CASSFEPGTEETQYF | TRBD1 | TRBJ2-5 | . | TRBV7-3
TGTGCTAGCAGCTTACAGCCAGGGGACTACAATGAGCAGTTCTTC | CASSLQPGDYNEQFF | . | TRBJ2-1 | . | TRBV7-7
TGTGCCAGCAGCTTAGCAGGGGATTCACCCCTCCACTTT | CASSLAGDSPLHF | . | TRBJ1-6 | . | TRBV7-2
TGTGCCAGCAGCCAAGAGTGGCTGCCCACAGATACGCAGTATTTT | CASSQEWLPTDTQYF | . | TRBJ2-3 | . | TRBV4-2
TGTGCCAGCAGCCAAGAAGGTGGCTCCCGAGGGTTTTACGAGCAGTACTTC | CASSQEGGSRGFYEQYF | . | TRBJ2-7 | . | TRBV4-2
TGTGCCAGCAGCTTGGGCAGGTCTAATGAAAAACTGTTTTTT | CASSLGRSNEKLFF | . | TRBJ1-4 | . | TRBV11-2
TGCGCCAGCAGCTTGGTCCTCAGGGACCCGAGGTACAATGAGCAGTTCTTC | CASSLVLRDPRYNEQFF | . | TRBJ2-1 | . | TRBV5-1
TGTGCCAGCAGCCGAGGCCAGGGGGGTGAAAAACTGTTTTTT | CASSRGQGGEKLFF | TRBD1 | TRBJ1-4 | . | TRBV7-9
TGTGCCAGCAGGGAGGCCCCACAGGGGGAATATGGCTACACCTTC | CASREAPQGEYGYTF | TRBD1 | TRBJ1-2 | . | TRBV27
TGTGCCAGCAGCTTAAATGGAGTTCTTAATCAGCCCCAGCATTTT | CASSLNGVLNQPQHF | . | TRBJ1-5 | once | TRBV7-2
TGTGCCAGCAGCCCCCAGGGTGGGGGCACTGAAGCTTTCTTT | CASSPQGGGTEAFF | . | TRBJ1-1 | . | TRBV9
TGTGCCAGCAGCTTTCGTATCACAGAGGAGCAGTACTTC | CASSFRITEEQYF | . | TRBJ2-7 | once | TRBV7-2
TGCAGCGTTGGCTTATCGACTAGCGGCCCGGGGCAGTTCTTC | CSVGLSTSGPGQFF | TRBD2 | TRBJ2-1 | . | TRBV29-1
TGTGCCAGCAGCCAGGATCAGAACCCCTACGAGCAGTACTTC | CASSQDQNPYEQYF | . | TRBJ2-7 | . | TRBV4-2
TGTGCCAGCAAGACTTCAGGGATTGGAAACACCATATATTTT | CASKTSGIGNTIYF | . | TRBJ1-3 | . | TRBV18
TGTGCCATCGGTCGGGGCTATGGCTACACCTTC | CAIGRGYGYTF | . | TRBJ1-2 | once | TRBV10-3
TGTGCCAGCAGCGAGGGGGGACAGGGGGGCACTGAAGCTTTCTTT | CASSEGGQGGTEAFF | TRBD1 | TRBJ1-1 | . | TRBV9
TGTGCCAGCAGTCCCCCCGGGTACACTGAAGCTTTCTTT | CASSPPGYTEAFF | . | TRBJ1-1 | . | TRBV6-5
TGTGCCAGCAGTCTAGGCTCCAGGGTAAGCTCCTACGAGCAGTACTTC | CASSLGSRVSSYEQYF | . | TRBJ2-7 | . | TRBV27
TGTGCCAGCAGCTTATATTTAGCAGCCTCCCAAGAGACCCAGTACTTC | CASSLYLAASQETQYF | . | TRBJ2-5 | . | TRBV7-2